These 17 T cell receptor beta chains were all obtained from the same sample, sequenced in a study of CD8+ T cells in alopecia areata. Extracted RNA was reverse transcribed into cDNA, the sequencing template. The table came from immunoSEQ multiplex PCR; TCRdb's copy has only in-frame clones and leaves some out. The sample shows some 170,000 clones, over 50% of them seen only once. The input for sequencing was CD4+ T cells sorted from blood, taken at week 0. These receptors all stem from a human donor with alopecia areata.

This clone appeared a few times. This chain uses TRBV18 with TRBJ2-2; either TRBD1 or TRBD2 may supply D (5 bases each). Trimming took 6 bases from V and 7 from J, leaving 21 bases between them. From germline, CDR1 is KGHSH and CDR2 LQKENI. This CDR3 region has 16 residues. The DNA of the CDR3 is TGTGCCAGCTCCCGCGAGTTGGGGACCAAGATCGGGGAGCTGTTTTTT. It is translated as CASSRELGTKIGELFF.

This clone was detected a few times. This CDR3 is also generated by other DNA sequences in the sample. Here the CDR3 DNA reads TGCAGCGTTGGACAGGGGAGGTACGAGCAGTACTTC. Its protein is CSVGQGRYEQYF. The chain is built from TRBV29-1 and TRBJ2-7; 8 bases fit TRBD1. After removal of 4 bases from V and 4 bases from J, the junction contained 3 bases not matched to a gene. The CDR3 runs to 12 residues. In germline, CDR1 is SQVTM, CDR2 ANQGSEA.

The V gene is TRBV7-2, the J gene TRBJ2-5, with D perhaps TRBD1 (6 bases). The CDR3 runs 14 residues. Per germline, CDR1 SGHTA and CDR2 FQGNSA. V lost 5 bases and J lost 4, with 14 bases in between. CDR3: CASSPGQYVETQYF. The CDR3 DNA is TGTGCCAGCAGCCCAGGACAGTATGTAGAGACCCAGTACTTC.

This clone was found a few times. The V and J genes are TRBV29-1 and TRBJ1-1; possibly TRBD1 for D (6 bases). With 1 base removed from V and 11 bases from J, the gap between germline ends came to 20 bases. The CDR3 loop spans 14 amino acids. Germline assignment: CDR1 SQVTM and CDR2 ANQGSEA. This chain's CDR3 is CSVEGRQVQLSAFF. The CDR3 region has the DNA TGCAGCGTTGAAGGGAGACAGGTCCAATTGTCCGCTTTCTTT.

The chain joins TRBV18 to TRBJ1-1; no firm D call. The CDR3 is made up of 16 amino acids. V was shortened by 2 bases and J by 0 bases, with 13 bases between the two germline ends. In germline, CDR1 is KGHSH, CDR2 LQKENI. Here the CDR3 reads CASSPFLEAMNTEAFF. CDR3 nucleotides: TGTGCCAGCTCACCATTTTTGGAGGCAATGAACACTGAAGCTTTCTTT. Full variable domain (missing parts from reference TRBV18 and TRBJ1-1): NAGVMQNPRHLVRRRGQEARLRCSPMKGHSHVYWYRQLPEEGLKFMVYLQKENIIDESGMPKERFSAEFPKEGPSILRIQQVVRGDSAAYFCASSPFLEAMNTEAFFGQGTRLTVV.

There are many counts of this clone. This rearrangement joins TRBV4-2 to TRBJ2-1, with 11 bases fitting TRBD2. The V segment lost 1 base and the J segment 4 bases; nucleotides outside the gene matches: 6. CDR1 and CDR2 (germline): LGHNA, YNFKEQ. The CDR3 runs to 17 residues. The CDR3 DNA reads TGTGCCAGCAGCCAAGTCGTTAGCGGGGGGGATTACAATGAGCAGTTCTTC. Translating gives CASSQVVSGGDYNEQFF.

The rearrangement joins TRBV29-1 to TRBJ1-1, with D uncertain. The germline V gene encodes CDR1 SQVTM and CDR2 ANQGSEA. The V end lost 4 bases, the J end lost 3 bases, and 9 bases lay between the germline ends. CDR3 size: 12 residues. The CDR3 region has the DNA TGCAGCGTTGTTAAAATGGACACTGAAGCTTTCTTT. Amino acids: CSVVKMDTEAFF.

V usage is TRBV30 and J usage is TRBJ2-7, with a weak D call TRBD1 (6 bases). The CDR3 spans 11 residues. V lost 0 bases, J lost 10 bases, and 10 bases lay in between. The germline V gene has CDR1 GTSNPN and CDR2 SVGIG (reference sequence). In DNA, the CDR3 is TGTGCCTGGAGTGTACAGGGCGGACAGTACTTC. It is translated as CAWSVQGGQYF. Full variable domain (missing parts from reference TRBV30 and TRBJ2-7): SQTIHQWPATLVQPVGSPLSLECTVEGTSNPNLYWYRQAAGRGLQLLFYSVGIGQISSEVPQNLSASRPQDRQFILSSKKLLLSDSGFYLCAWSVQGGQYFGPGTRLTVT.

The chain is built from TRBV6-1 and TRBJ1-1, with D unclear. Germline lookup yields CDR1 MNHNS and CDR2 SASEGT. This CDR3 region has 14 residues. The V gene lost 1 base and the J gene lost 4 bases, with 10 bases spanning the gap. In DNA, the CDR3 is TGTGCCAGCAGTGAAGGGGGTTTGGCCACTGAAGCTTTCTTT. Translating it yields CASSEGGLATEAFF.

This clone occurred a few times. The chain combines TRBV5-6 with TRBJ1-5, with D unclear. CDR3 length: 14 residues. The germline CDR1 and CDR2 sequences are SGHDT and YYEEEE. Deletions cut 0 bases from V and 4 bases from J, with 8 bases between. The DNA for the CDR3 is TGTGCCAGCAGCTTGGGTCACCTTAATCAGCCCCAGCATTTT. Its translation: CASSLGHLNQPQHF. Looking up the rest from reference TRBV5-6 and TRBJ1-5 gives the full variable domain: DAGVTQSPTHLIKTRGQQVTLRCSPKSGHDTVSWYQQALGQGPQFIFQYYEEEERQRGNFPDRFSGHQFPNYSSELNVNALLLGDSALYLCASSLGHLNQPQHFGDGTRLSIL.

The V gene is TRBV2, the J gene TRBJ1-5; a possible D gene is TRBD1 (5 bases). From germline, CDR1 is SNHLY and CDR2 FYNNEI. V was cut by 8 bases and J by 4 bases, with 15 bases left in between. The CDR3 spans 14 residues. CDR3 nucleotide sequence: TGTGCCAGCGGGGGACGGACCGCAAATCAGCCCCAGCATTTT. Translation: CASGGRTANQPQHF.

The CDR3, as DNA: TGTGCCAGCAGCTTAGATCCAGGGGGGTTTACCGAGCAGTACTTC. Amino acids: CASSLDPGGFTEQYF. J is TRBJ2-7 and V is TRBV5-6; D is possibly TRBD1 (7 bases). The CDR3 is 15 residues long. Trimming left V 2 bases short and J 6 bases short, with 18 bases between. Looked up from germline, CDR1 is SGHDT and CDR2 is YYEEEE.

V and J are TRBV7-9 and TRBJ1-4, with D possibly TRBD1 on 5 matching bases. CDR3 length equals 12 residues. CDR1 is SEHNR and CDR2 is FQNEAQ in the germline V gene (reference sequence). Between the trimmed V and J ends, which lost 7 bases and 13 bases, there was a span of 16 bases. The CDR3 spells CASTRGDGGLFF. The CDR3 DNA reads TGTGCCAGCACCCGGGGGGACGGGGGACTGTTTTTT.

J is TRBJ2-7 and V is TRBV25-1; no definite D call. Per the germline V gene, CDR1 is MGHDK and CDR2 is SYGVNS. The ends were cut back, 3 bases at V and 3 bases at J, with 9 bases in the middle. CDR3 length: 13 amino acids. The CDR3 loop reads CASSDFQYYEQYF. DNA for the CDR3: TGTGCCAGCAGTGATTTTCAGTACTACGAGCAGTACTTC.

This clone was observed a few times. V gene TRBV29-1 combines with J gene TRBJ1-2, with TRBD1 identical over 7 bases. Germline trimming cut 3 bases from V and 4 bases from J; bases unmatched to any gene: 2. Germline loops: CDR1 SQVTM, CDR2 ANQGSEA. This CDR3 contains 12 residues. CDR3: CSVDRTGYGYTF. CDR3 nucleotide sequence: TGCAGCGTTGACCGGACAGGCTATGGCTACACCTTC.

This clone was observed a handful of times. The chain carries TRBV6-1 and TRBJ2-1; 10 bases agree with TRBD2. Trimming at V came to 6 bases and at J to 8 bases, leaving 7 bases not matched to a gene. This CDR3 spans 14 amino acids. CDR1 MNHNS and CDR2 SASEGT come from the germline V gene. CDR3 coding DNA: TGTGCCAGCAGCCTAGCGGGGGTTAAAGATGAGCAGTTCTTC. This gives the protein CASSLAGVKDEQFF.

The DNA for the CDR3 is TGTGCCAGCAGTGAAATAGGGGGGATACAGAACACCGGGGAGCTGTTTTTT. It translates to CASSEIGGIQNTGELFF. The chain uses TRBV6-1 and TRBJ2-2; the D gene could be TRBD1 or TRBD2 (6 bases each). The germline gives CDR1 MNHNS, CDR2 SASEGT. V was pared by 2 bases and J by 1 base, with 14 bases between. This CDR3 has 17 amino acids.